This TCR beta chain was documented in a study of T cell repertoires in cytomegalovirus infection. TCRdb reprocessed the reads via MiXCR and lists one record per CDR3 protein. The table shows around 450,000 distinct CDR3 sequences, with about a third occurring only once. This clonotype occurred a few times. The antigen remains unidentified. The germline gives CDR1 SGHKS, CDR2 YYEKEE (reference sequence). V shed 2 bases and J 5 bases; nucleotides not matched to a gene: 4. This CDR3 has 13 residues. The study, taken as a whole, reports: In two of eight donors, the top clonotype was HLA-C-restricted CMV-specific.

The receptor was derived from a human donor in good health (CMV status not recorded). Some clones in this sample may be carry-over from other donors' samples. The source material was PBMCs. The chain links TRBV5-5 to TRBJ2-7; 7 bases line up with TRBD1. The CDR3 sequence: CASSFDRDNEQYF. The CDR3 nucleotides are TGTGCCAGCAGCTTCGACAGGGATAACGAGCAGTACTTC. The full variable domain, completed using reference TRBV5-5 and TRBJ2-7, is DAGVTQSPTHLIKTRGQQVTLRCSPISGHKSVSWYQQVLGQGPQFIFQYYEKEERGRGNFPDRFSARQFPNYSSELNVNALLLGDSALYLCASSFDRDNEQYFGPGTRLTVT.